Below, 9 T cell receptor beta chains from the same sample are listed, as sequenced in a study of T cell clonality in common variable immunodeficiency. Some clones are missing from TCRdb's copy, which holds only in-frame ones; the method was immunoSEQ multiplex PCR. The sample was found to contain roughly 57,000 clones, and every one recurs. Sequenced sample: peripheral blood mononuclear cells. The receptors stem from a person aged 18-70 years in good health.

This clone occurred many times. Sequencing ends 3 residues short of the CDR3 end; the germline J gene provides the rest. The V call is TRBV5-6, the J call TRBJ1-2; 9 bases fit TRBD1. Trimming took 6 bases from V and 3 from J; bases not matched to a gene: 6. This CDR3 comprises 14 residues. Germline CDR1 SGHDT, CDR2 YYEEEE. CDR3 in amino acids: CASTGTGIDYGYTF. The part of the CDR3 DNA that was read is TGTGCCAGCACCGGGACAGGGATAGACTATGGC.

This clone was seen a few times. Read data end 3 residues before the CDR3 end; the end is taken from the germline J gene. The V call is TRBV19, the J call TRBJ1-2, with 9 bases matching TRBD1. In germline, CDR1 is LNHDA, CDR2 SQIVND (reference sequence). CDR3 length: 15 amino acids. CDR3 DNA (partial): TGTGCCAGTAGTATAAAGACAGGGGGGCCCTACGAC. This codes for CASSIKTGGPYD. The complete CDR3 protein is CASSIKTGGPYDYTF. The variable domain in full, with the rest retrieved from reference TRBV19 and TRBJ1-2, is DGGITQSPKYLFRKEGQNVTLSCEQNLNHDAMYWYRQDPGQGLRLIYYSQIVNDFQKGDIAEGYSVSREKKESFPLTVTSAQKNPTAFYLCASSIKTGGPYDYTFGSGTRLTVV.

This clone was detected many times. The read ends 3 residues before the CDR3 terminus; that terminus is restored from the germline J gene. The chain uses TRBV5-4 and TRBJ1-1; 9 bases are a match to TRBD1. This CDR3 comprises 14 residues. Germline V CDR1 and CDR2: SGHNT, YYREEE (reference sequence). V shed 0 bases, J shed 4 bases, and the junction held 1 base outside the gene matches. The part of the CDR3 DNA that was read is TGTGCCAGCAGCTTGGGACAGGGGGGCACTGAA. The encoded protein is CASSLGQGGTE. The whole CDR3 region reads CASSLGQGGTEAFF.

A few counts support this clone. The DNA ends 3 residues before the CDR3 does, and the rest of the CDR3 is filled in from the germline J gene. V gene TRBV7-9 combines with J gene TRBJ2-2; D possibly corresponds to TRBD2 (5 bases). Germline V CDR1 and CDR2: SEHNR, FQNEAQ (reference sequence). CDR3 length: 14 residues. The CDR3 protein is CITPASRNTGELFF. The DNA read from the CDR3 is TGTATAACCCCGGCTAGCCGGAACACCGGGGAG.

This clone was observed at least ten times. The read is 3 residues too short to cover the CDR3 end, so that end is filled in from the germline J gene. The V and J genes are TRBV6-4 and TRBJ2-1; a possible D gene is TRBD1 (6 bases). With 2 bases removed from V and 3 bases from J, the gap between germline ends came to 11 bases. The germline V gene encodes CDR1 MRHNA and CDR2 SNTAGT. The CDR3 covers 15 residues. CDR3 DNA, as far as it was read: TGTGCCAGCAGTGACGGGGCAGGGGTCTACAATGAG. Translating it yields CASSDGAGVYNE. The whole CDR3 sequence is CASSDGAGVYNEQFF.

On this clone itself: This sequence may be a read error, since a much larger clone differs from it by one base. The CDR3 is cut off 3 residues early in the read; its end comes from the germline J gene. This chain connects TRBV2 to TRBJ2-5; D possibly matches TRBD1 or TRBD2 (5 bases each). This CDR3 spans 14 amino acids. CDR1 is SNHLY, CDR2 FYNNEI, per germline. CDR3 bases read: TGTGCCAGCAGTGGAGGGCAGGGCACAGATACC. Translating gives CASSGGQGTDT. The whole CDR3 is CASSGGQGTDTQYF. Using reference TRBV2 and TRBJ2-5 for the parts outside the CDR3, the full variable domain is EPEVTQTPSHQVTQMGQEVILRCVPISNHLYFYWYRQILGQKVEFLVSFYNNEISEKSEIFDDQFSVERPDGSNFTLKIRSTKLEDSAMYFCASSGGQGTDTQYFGPGTRLLVL.

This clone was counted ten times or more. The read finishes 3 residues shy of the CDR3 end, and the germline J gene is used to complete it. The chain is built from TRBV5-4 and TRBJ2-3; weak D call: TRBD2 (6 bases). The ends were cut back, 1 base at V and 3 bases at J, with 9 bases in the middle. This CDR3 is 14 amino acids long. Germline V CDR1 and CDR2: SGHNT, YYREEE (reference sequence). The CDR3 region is CASSLRGNTDTQYF. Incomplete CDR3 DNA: TGTGCCAGCAGCTTGCGGGGGAATACAGATACG.

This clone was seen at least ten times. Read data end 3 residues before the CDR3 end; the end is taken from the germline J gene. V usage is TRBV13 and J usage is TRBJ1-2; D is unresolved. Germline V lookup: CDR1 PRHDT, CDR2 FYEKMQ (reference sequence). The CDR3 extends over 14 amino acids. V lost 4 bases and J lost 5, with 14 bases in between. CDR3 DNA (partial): TGTGCCAGCAGCTCATATAGGTCGGGGTATGGC. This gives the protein CASSSYRSGYG. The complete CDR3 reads CASSSYRSGYGYTF. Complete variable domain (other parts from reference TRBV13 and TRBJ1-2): AAGVIQSPRHLIKEKRETATLKCYPIPRHDTVYWYQQGPGQDPQFLISFYEKMQSDKGSIPDRFSAQQFSDYHSELNMSSLELGDSALYFCASSSYRSGYGYTFGSGTRLTVV.

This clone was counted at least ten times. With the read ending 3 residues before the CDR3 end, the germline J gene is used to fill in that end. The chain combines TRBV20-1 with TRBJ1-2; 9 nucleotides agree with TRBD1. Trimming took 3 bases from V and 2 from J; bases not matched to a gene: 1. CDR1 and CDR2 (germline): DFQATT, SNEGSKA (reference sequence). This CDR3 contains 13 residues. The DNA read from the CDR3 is TGCAGTGCTAGGACAGGGGGAAACTATGGC. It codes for CSARTGGNYG. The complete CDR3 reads CSARTGGNYGYTF.